The 26 T cell receptor beta chains reported below all come from one sample, sequenced in a study of T cells after yellow fever vaccination. TCRdb used MiXCR to reprocess the 5' RACE reads, holding one entry per CDR3 protein. The sample carries 300,000 to 350,000 distinct CDR3 sequences, around 11% recorded once. This specimen was CD4+ T cells sorted from PBMCs, taken 45 days after the yellow fever booster vaccination. These receptors were taken from a man aged 18 to 29 who received the YFV17D yellow fever vaccine.

The chain uses TRBV24-1 and TRBJ2-7; D possibly uses TRBD1 or TRBD2 (5 bases each). The ends were cut back, 2 bases at V and 3 bases at J, with 19 bases in the middle. The CDR3 runs 17 residues. CDR1 is KGHDR, CDR2 SFDVKD, per germline. The CDR3 nucleotides are TGTGCCACCAGTGATTGCGGCCGGGGACCTCCCTACTACGAGCAGTACTTC. Encoded protein: CATSDCGRGPPYYEQYF.

This clonotype occurred a few times. This rearrangement joins TRBV12-3 or TRBV12-4 to TRBJ2-1; the match to TRBD2 covers 15 bases. Trimming took 6 bases from V and 7 from J; bases not matched to a gene: 7. The CDR3 sequence is 16 residues long. CDR3 DNA sequence: TGTGCCAGCAGGCCGGGACTAGCGGGGGGCAGAAATGAGCAGTTCTTC. Translated, it gives CASRPGLAGGRNEQFF.

The CDR3, as DNA: TGCAGCGTTGAGGGACGGAGCTTTTATGGCTACACCTTC. This translates into CSVEGRSFYGYTF. The V and J genes are TRBV29-1 and TRBJ1-2; weak D call: TRBD1 (5 bases). Trimming stripped 3 bases from V and 5 bases from J, with 13 bases between. The CDR3 covers 13 residues. Germline V gives CDR1 SQVTM, CDR2 ANQGSEA.

This clonotype was observed many times. The chain combines TRBV18 with TRBJ1-5; TRBD1 might be the D (5 bases). The germline V gene has CDR1 KGHSH and CDR2 LQKENI. The CDR3 contains 13 residues. The germline V and J ends were trimmed by 3 bases and 6 bases, with 9 bases remaining between them. The CDR3 loop is CASSPGGGQPQHF. The DNA of the CDR3 is TGTGCCAGCTCACCGGGGGGGGGTCAGCCCCAGCATTTT.

The table lists this clonotype with many counts. J is TRBJ2-3 and V is TRBV7-9, with TRBD1 as a possible D gene (7 bases). The CDR3 totals 13 residues. V gave up 7 bases and J gave up 5 bases, with 13 bases separating them. CDR1 SEHNR and CDR2 FQNEAQ come from the germline V gene (reference sequence). CDR3 loop: CASMEGAGDTQYF. The CDR3, as DNA: TGTGCCAGCATGGAGGGGGCCGGAGATACGCAGTATTTT. The full variable domain, completed using reference TRBV7-9 and TRBJ2-3, is DTGVSQNPRHKITKRGQNVTFRCDPISEHNRLYWYRQTLGQGPEFLTYFQNEAQLEKSRLLSDRFSAERPKGSFSTLEIQRTEQGDSAMYLCASMEGAGDTQYFGPGTRLTVL.

The V call is TRBV27, the J call TRBJ1-2; D is unclear. V gave up 9 bases and J gave up 4 bases, with 18 bases separating them. The CDR3 length is 14 residues. The germline V gene has CDR1 MNHEY and CDR2 SMNVEV (reference sequence). In DNA, the CDR3 is TGTGCCAGTAGACCCTTACGTCGTTTCTATGGCTACACCTTC. The encoded protein is CASRPLRRFYGYTF.

This clonotype was observed a few times. This sequence joins TRBV7-9 and TRBJ2-6; D gene uncertain. V lost 1 base and J 0 bases, leaving 10 bases between the germline ends. This CDR3 region has 17 residues. CDR1 is SEHNR, CDR2 FQNEAQ, per germline (reference sequence). CDR3 nucleotides: TGTGCCAGCAGCTTAGTTCCAGGCCGCTCTGGGGCCAACGTCCTGACTTTC. It codes for CASSLVPGRSGANVLTF.

V usage is TRBV4-3 and J usage is TRBJ1-2; tentative D call: TRBD1 (5 bases). Trimming shortened V by 0 bases and J by 6 bases, and 17 bases separated the two germline ends. The CDR3 is 16 amino acids. CDR1 and CDR2 from the germline V gene are LGHNA and YSLEER. Here the CDR3 DNA reads TGCGCCAGCAGCCAAGATCTTCAGGGAGGGAGAGATGGCTACACCTTC. It is translated as CASSQDLQGGRDGYTF.

This clonotype was counted many times. The gene calls are TRBV4-1 and TRBJ2-1; tentative D call: TRBD2 (6 bases). The V and J ends lost 5 bases and 3 bases respectively, with 11 bases between them. CDR3 length equals 14 residues. The germline CDR1 and CDR2 sequences are MGHRA and YSYEKL. The CDR3 sequence is CASSVGGVYNEQFF. CDR3 in DNA: TGCGCCAGCAGCGTCGGGGGAGTCTACAATGAGCAGTTCTTC.

The chain links TRBV15 to TRBJ2-3, with no clear D. V dropped 0 bases and J dropped 6 bases, with 7 bases sitting between them. The CDR3 is 13 residues long. Germline CDR1 is LNHNV and CDR2 is YYDKDF (reference sequence). CDR3 sequence: CATSRDPPDTQYF. As DNA, the CDR3 is TGTGCCACCAGCAGAGATCCTCCCGATACGCAGTATTTT.

This clonotype was seen repeatedly, ten times or more. The gene calls are TRBV12-3 or TRBV12-4 and TRBJ2-1; D may match TRBD1 or TRBD2 (5 bases each). The V and J ends lost 5 bases and 9 bases respectively, with 17 bases between them. There are 14 residues in the CDR3. Written as DNA, the CDR3 is TGTGCCAGCAGTCGCCCCCCCCCCGGGGCTGAGCAGTTCTTC. It is translated as CASSRPPPGAEQFF.

This clonotype occurred a few times. The chain combines TRBV20-1 with TRBJ2-3; 13 bases match TRBD2. The germline V gene has CDR1 DFQATT and CDR2 SNEGSKA (reference sequence). This CDR3 region has 15 residues. Trimming removed 4 bases from V and 1 base from J; junction bases left unmatched: 2. The CDR3 sequence: CSAIGTSGGTDTQYF. The CDR3 nucleotides are TGCAGTGCTATCGGGACTAGCGGGGGCACAGATACGCAGTATTTT.

The V call is TRBV11-3, the J call TRBJ2-3; the D is unclear. Trimming took off 5 bases at V and 3 bases at J, with 9 bases between the two ends. The CDR3 extends over 13 amino acids. Germline CDR1 reads SGHNT; CDR2 reads YENEEA. CDR3 nucleotide sequence: TGTGCCAGCAGCACCCGACATACAGATACGCAGTATTTT. It yields the protein CASSTRHTDTQYF.

Only a few counts were recorded for this clonotype. V and J are TRBV25-1 and TRBJ1-4, with D unclear. CDR1 and CDR2 (germline): MGHDK, SYGVNS. The CDR3 spans 15 residues. Trimming stripped 4 bases from V and 2 bases from J, with 11 bases between. The CDR3 nucleotides read TGTGCCAGCAGTGGTTGGACGGAGACTAATGAAAAACTGTTTTTT. It encodes CASSGWTETNEKLFF.

The chain links TRBV20-1 to TRBJ2-5, with D unclear. Germline assignment: CDR1 DFQATT and CDR2 SNEGSKA (reference sequence). Trimming stripped 2 bases from V and 4 bases from J, with 8 bases between. CDR3 length: 12 residues. CDR3 in amino acids: CSARYTGETQYF. CDR3 bases: TGCAGTGCTAGATACACCGGAGAGACCCAGTACTTC.

V and J are TRBV5-1 and TRBJ2-3, with D possibly being TRBD1 (6 bases). V shed 0 bases and J shed 8 bases, with 7 bases lying between them. Germline V gives CDR1 SGHRS, CDR2 YFSETQ. The CDR3 consists of 12 residues. Here the CDR3 reads CASSLEGGTQYF. CDR3 DNA: TGCGCCAGCAGCTTGGAAGGGGGTACGCAGTATTTT.

V usage is TRBV4-2 and J usage is TRBJ2-3; 8 nucleotides match TRBD1. CDR3 length: 15 amino acids. Germline V gene data show CDR1 as LGHNA and CDR2 as YNFKEQ. Unmatched junction bases numbered 4, after V lost 3 bases and J lost 2 bases. The CDR3 sequence: CASSQDRVDTDTQYF. CDR3 in DNA: TGTGCCAGCAGCCAGGACAGGGTTGACACAGATACGCAGTATTTT.

The chain combines TRBV20-1 with TRBJ2-3, with TRBD1 as a possible D gene (5 bases). Germline CDR1 and CDR2: DFQATT and SNEGSKA (reference sequence). This CDR3 is built from 15 residues. Trimming cost V 0 bases and J 0 bases, with 10 bases left between them. The DNA of the CDR3 is TGCAGTGCTAGAGATTGGGGCGACAGCACAGATACGCAGTATTTT. It is translated as CSARDWGDSTDTQYF.

This chain connects TRBV27 to TRBJ1-2, with D uncertain. Germline V lookup: CDR1 MNHEY, CDR2 SMNVEV (reference sequence). The length of the CDR3 is 16 residues. V lost 5 bases and J lost 4, with 20 bases in between. CDR3 nucleotides: TGTGCCAGCAGTCCTTACCAGCCACTTCCCACCTATGGCTACACCTTC. It codes for CASSPYQPLPTYGYTF.

This clonotype came up many times. V usage is TRBV7-7 and J usage is TRBJ2-5, with 10 bases lining up with TRBD1. With V trimmed by 5 bases and J by 4 bases, 4 bases remained unmatched. Germline V gives CDR1 SSHAT, CDR2 FNYEAQ (reference sequence). This CDR3 comprises 14 residues. CDR3 sequence reads: CASSGTGAGETQYF. CDR3 DNA: TGTGCCAGCAGCGGGACAGGGGCGGGAGAGACCCAGTACTTC.

Ten or more counts support this clonotype. The gene calls are TRBV7-9 and TRBJ2-3; TRBD1 or TRBD2 may be the D gene (5 bases each). Germline V gene lookup returns CDR1 SEHNR and CDR2 FQNEAQ (reference sequence). The V gene lost 5 bases and the J gene lost 6 bases, with 12 bases spanning the gap. The CDR3 is 13 amino acids. CDR3: CASSRGTTDTQYF. The CDR3 bases are TGTGCCAGCAGCAGAGGGACCACTGATACGCAGTATTTT.

This clonotype turned up a few times. This may be a read error, as it is one base from a much larger clone. DNA of the CDR3: TGTGCCAGTTTTCAATTCGGGGTAGCGGGACAAGAGACCCAGTCCTTC. As protein: CASFQFGVAGQETQSF. This sequence joins TRBV28 and TRBJ2-5; 8 bases agree with TRBD2. Germline assignment: CDR1 MDHEN and CDR2 SYDVKM. The length of the CDR3 is 16 residues.

This rearrangement joins TRBV6-5 to TRBJ1-1; D is unresolved. Trimming took off 1 base at V and 9 bases at J, with 12 bases between the two ends. The germline V gene encodes CDR1 MNHEY and CDR2 SVGAGI. This CDR3 is built from 13 residues. In DNA, the CDR3 is TGTGCCAGCAGTTACTTCGCCCGTTCCCAAGCTTTCTTT. This encodes CASSYFARSQAFF.

At least ten counts were recorded for this clonotype. The gene calls are TRBV7-2 and TRBJ2-1; D perhaps matches TRBD1 (7 bases). The CDR3 extends over 15 amino acids. The V end lost 5 bases, the J end lost 6 bases, and 17 bases lay between the germline ends. Germline-derived CDR1 and CDR2 are SGHTA and FQGNSA. CDR3 coding DNA: TGTGCCAGCAGCCTACCAGGGGGGTTCTCCAATGAGCAGTTCTTC. It is translated as CASSLPGGFSNEQFF.

This clonotype was detected a few times. This chain connects TRBV5-1 to TRBJ2-5, with a possible D match to TRBD1 (6 bases). Germline CDR1 is SGHRS and CDR2 is YFSETQ. The germline V and J ends were trimmed by 3 bases and 5 bases, with 14 bases remaining between them. The CDR3 totals 14 residues. Here the CDR3 DNA reads TGCGCCAGCAGCTCCTCTACAGGGTTGGAGACCCAGTACTTC. It encodes CASSSSTGLETQYF.

This clonotype was seen repeatedly, ten times or more. The chain employs TRBV5-1 and TRBJ2-1, with a weak D call TRBD2 (7 bases). Germline-derived CDR1 and CDR2 are SGHRS and YFSETQ. Trimming took off 2 bases at V and 9 bases at J, with 15 bases between the two ends. This CDR3 spans 14 amino acids. The CDR3 region is CASSFDGGPGEQFF. CDR3 DNA sequence: TGCGCCAGCAGCTTCGACGGGGGGCCAGGTGAGCAGTTCTTC. Using reference TRBV5-1 and TRBJ2-1 for the parts outside the CDR3, the full variable domain is KAGVTQTPRYLIKTRGQQVTLSCSPISGHRSVSWYQQTPGQGLQFLFEYFSETQRNKGNFPGRFSGRQFSNSRSEMNVSTLELGDSALYLCASSFDGGPGEQFFGPGTRLTVL.